This is a list of T cell receptor beta chains from one sample in a study of shared clonotypes between healthy human individuals. The data were produced by immunoSEQ multiplex PCR, yet TCRdb's version contains in-frame clones alone and is incomplete. Found here are over a million clones, 96% of them singletons; the top ten hold 1.2%. Material: naive CD4+ T cells sorted from blood. The receptors were sampled from a man aged 30 to 39 in good health. The CDR3 runs from the conserved cysteine through the conserved F or W.

V gene,CDR3 protein
TRBV5-4,CASSLAGGSEQYF
TRBV19,CASSVTGTYEQYF
TRBV11-2,CASSLRDRAYEQYF
TRBV19,CASSRKKSRISTDTQYF
TRBV5-1,CASSPGGAGQPQHF
TRBV10-3,CAITPGTSGRAKNSYNEQFF
TRBV5-1,CASSKGQGVPYEQYF
TRBV28,CASSRAGRATNEKLFF
TRBV7-2,CASSSGTSGTSEQYF
TRBV5-6,CASSLRTGKLF
TRBV5-1,CASSKGHSLKTYEQYF
TRBV18,CASSPGTGNEQFF
TRBV2,CASGQGLSYNEQFF
TRBV28,CASGLAGPYEQYF
TRBV6-1,CASSETHIQQGGNTIYF
TRBV6-5,CASSSVPGSFREQYF
TRBV19,CASSVGYRGNTIYF
TRBV7-6,CASSFNRDRVHEQYF
TRBV11-2,CASSPPGASGSTGELFF
TRBV5-1,CASSPGQYGNTIYF
TRBV28,CASDNRAAPYEQYF
TRBV15,CATSRDRDFYQPQHF
TRBV28,CASRLDSSRTDTQYF
TRBV9,CASSARDRVDYGYTF
TRBV5-1,CASSPRGPTSGRVANEQFF
TRBV7-3,CASSLEEGIVTF
TRBV5-1,CASSLDPGQRWETQYF
TRBV5-1,CASSLVLAGNYEQYF
TRBV5-4,CASSLGDSSYEQYF
TRBV7-2,CASSLPGGIGTGELFF
TRBV19,CASSIRLAGGHSTYEQYF
TRBV6-1,CASSVGTGSSYEQYF
TRBV6-1,CASSGGLAVTDTQYF
TRBV11-2,CASTFLGFEQYF
TRBV5-6,CASSWDRVTEAFF
TRBV27,CASREGGGLPRSEQFF
TRBV4-1,CASSQDSGLYNEQFF
TRBV6-1,CASTPSGNGYEQYF
TRBV4-1,CASSPTTLSGSPIDTQYF
TRBV11-3,CASSSGTSGRSEQFF
TRBV5-1,CASSFRGGRRETQYF
TRBV11-2,CASSPTGNRVTEAFF
TRBV11-3,CASSRDQGLETGELFF
TRBV7-8,CASSSQREGLNEQFF
TRBV2,CASSPGQNQPQHF
TRBV14,CASSPQGMRETQYF
TRBV10-3,CAISGTGGASEQYF
TRBV21-1,CASSKVGVYTF
TRBV9,CASSVIGLASSEQFF
TRBV9,CASSLPDRFEETQYF
TRBV4-2,CASSQEGSGRAAYF
TRBV9,CASSFGQFTGELFF
TRBV4-3,CASSQTGATDTQYF
TRBV11-3,CASSSGEAGGRYNEQFF
TRBV6-1,CASGPDFGPETQYF